Here is one TCR beta chain with its context. The antigen remains undetermined. CDR1 is SNHLY and CDR2 is FYNNEI in the germline V gene. V was clipped by 6 bases and J by 6 bases, with 21 bases between them. This CDR3 is 15 amino acids long. Sequencing targeted expressed TCRB transcripts, as all isolated RNA had been reverse transcribed. Some clones are missing from TCRdb's copy, which holds only in-frame ones; the method was immunoSEQ multiplex PCR. The sample lists about 640,000 clones; over 10% were seen once. The data originate from a study of beta chain features in type 1 diabetes. Looking at the study overall: There was similarity between patients and healthy donors in age, gender and cell yields.

Study-level points and caveats: People with Type 1 diabetes carried modestly yet significantly shorter TCRB CDR3s in all four CD4+ subsets.

The chain recombines TRBV2 with TRBJ2-7, with TRBD2 as a possible D gene (5 bases). The source material was naive CD4+ T cells from blood. The clonotype originates from a man aged 25 to 45 with type 1 diabetes. CDR3 protein: CASRVGGAPPGEQYF. The CDR3 bases are TGTGCCAGCAGGGTCGGAGGAGCCCCGCCGGGCGAGCAGTACTTC. Supplemented by reference TRBV2 and TRBJ2-7, the full variable domain reads EPEVTQTPSHQVTQMGQEVILRCVPISNHLYFYWYRQILGQKVEFLVSFYNNEISEKSEIFDDQFSVERPDGSNFTLKIRSTKLEDSAMYFCASRVGGAPPGEQYFGPGTRLTVT.